The 6 T cell receptor beta chains reported below all come from one sample, sequenced in a study of cytomegalovirus exposure and HLA in healthy donors. 60 Vbeta and 13 Jbeta primers were used in PCR. The data were produced by immunoSEQ multiplex PCR, yet TCRdb's version contains in-frame clones alone and is incomplete. The table has approximately 130,000 clones, roughly 82% seen once. Input material: PBMCs. Every receptor here comes from a boy younger than 18 in good health and CMV-seronegative.

The V gene is TRBV7-9, the J gene TRBJ1-1; no definite D call. Germline V gives CDR1 SEHNR, CDR2 FQNEAQ (reference sequence). Trimming removed 4 bases at V and 6 bases at J, with 15 bases between. CDR3 length: 14 amino acids. The CDR3 DNA is TGTGCCAGCAGCTCCCCCCACTATCGAGCTGAAGCTTTCTTT. Translated, it gives CASSSPHYRAEAFF.

This rearrangement joins TRBV5-1 to TRBJ1-5, with TRBD1 matching 8 bases. Losses at the gene ends were 5 bases for V and 4 bases for J; bases not matched to a gene: 5. Germline CDR1 is SGHRS and CDR2 is YFSETQ. The CDR3 spans 14 residues. The CDR3 DNA is TGCGCCAGCAGACCTGACAGGGGTAATCAGCCCCAGCATTTT. Its protein is CASRPDRGNQPQHF. The full variable domain, completed using reference TRBV5-1 and TRBJ1-5, is KAGVTQTPRYLIKTRGQQVTLSCSPISGHRSVSWYQQTPGQGLQFLFEYFSETQRNKGNFPGRFSGRQFSNSRSEMNVSTLELGDSALYLCASRPDRGNQPQHFGDGTRLSIL.

V gene TRBV5-4 combines with J gene TRBJ2-5; the D gene is possibly TRBD2 (6 bases). Germline loops: CDR1 SGHNT, CDR2 YYREEE (reference sequence). The CDR3 is 16 residues long. The V end lost 4 bases, the J end lost 2 bases, and 18 bases lay between the germline ends. The CDR3 loop reads CASSPVEQRAQETQYF. The CDR3 nucleotides are TGTGCCAGCAGCCCGGTCGAGCAGCGGGCACAAGAGACCCAGTACTTC. Drawing the rest from reference TRBV5-4 and TRBJ2-5, the complete variable domain is ETGVTQSPTHLIKTRGQQVTLRCSSQSGHNTVSWYQQALGQGPQFIFQYYREEENGRGNFPPRFSGLQFPNYSSELNVNALELDDSALYLCASSPVEQRAQETQYFGPGTRLLVL.

The rearrangement links TRBV19 to TRBJ2-5, with D unresolved. The V gene's germline CDR1 is LNHDA and CDR2 SQIVND (reference sequence). This CDR3 spans 13 amino acids. The V end was cut by 5 bases, the J end by 0 bases, with 7 bases between. The CDR3 loop reads CASSAEYQETQYF. CDR3 in DNA: TGTGCCAGTAGTGCGGAGTACCAAGAGACCCAGTACTTC.

This clone has only a few counts. V usage is TRBV2 and J usage is TRBJ1-1; D call uncertain. Between the trimmed V and J ends, which lost 7 bases and 5 bases, there was a span of 8 bases. Per germline, CDR1 SNHLY and CDR2 FYNNEI. The CDR3 spans 11 residues. CDR3 in amino acids: CASTYQTEAFF. The CDR3 nucleotides read TGTGCCAGCACCTACCAAACTGAAGCTTTCTTT.

The chain couples TRBV6-5 to TRBJ2-5; tentative D call: TRBD1 (6 bases). The DNA end is a closer match to TRBJ2-7, so the J assignment may be wrong. The CDR3 is 14 amino acids. Germline V CDR1 and CDR2: MNHEY, SVGAGI. The CDR3: CASGPLLGTNEQYF. Here the CDR3 DNA reads TGTGCCAGCGGGCCGTTACTAGGGACAAACGAGCAGTACTTC.